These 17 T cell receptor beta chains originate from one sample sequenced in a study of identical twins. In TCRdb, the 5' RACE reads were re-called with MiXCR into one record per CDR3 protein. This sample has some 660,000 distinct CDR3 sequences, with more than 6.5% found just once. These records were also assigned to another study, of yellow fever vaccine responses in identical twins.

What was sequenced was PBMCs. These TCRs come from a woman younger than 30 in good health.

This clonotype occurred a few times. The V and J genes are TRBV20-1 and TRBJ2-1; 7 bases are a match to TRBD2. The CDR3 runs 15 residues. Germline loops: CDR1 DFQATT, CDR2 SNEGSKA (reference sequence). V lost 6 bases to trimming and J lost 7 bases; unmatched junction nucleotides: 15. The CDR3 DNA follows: TGCAGTGCCCTGATGACTAGCCGGGTCCTAAATGAGCAGTTCTTC. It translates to CSALMTSRVLNEQFF.

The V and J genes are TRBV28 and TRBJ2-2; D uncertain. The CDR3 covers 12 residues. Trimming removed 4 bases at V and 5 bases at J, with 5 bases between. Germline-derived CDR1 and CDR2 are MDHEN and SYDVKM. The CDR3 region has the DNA TGTGCCAGCAGTTCCCCGACCGGGGAGCTGTTTTTT. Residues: CASSSPTGELFF. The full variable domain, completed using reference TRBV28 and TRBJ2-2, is DVKVTQSSRYLVKRTGEKVFLECVQDMDHENMFWYRQDPGLGLRLIYFSYDVKMKEKGDIPEGYSVSREKKERFSLILESASTNQTSMYLCASSSPTGELFFGEGSRLTVL.

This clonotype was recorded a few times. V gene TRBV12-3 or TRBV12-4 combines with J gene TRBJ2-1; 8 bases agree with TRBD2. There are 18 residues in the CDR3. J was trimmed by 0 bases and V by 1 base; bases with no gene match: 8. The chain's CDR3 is CASSLGGTRALSYNEQFF. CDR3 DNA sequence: TGTGCCAGCAGTTTAGGGGGGACTAGAGCTCTCTCCTACAATGAGCAGTTCTTC.

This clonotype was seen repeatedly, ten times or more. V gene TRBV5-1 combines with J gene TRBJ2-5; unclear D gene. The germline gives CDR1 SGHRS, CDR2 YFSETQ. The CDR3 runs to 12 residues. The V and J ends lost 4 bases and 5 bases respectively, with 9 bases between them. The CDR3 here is CASSPASETQYF. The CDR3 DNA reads TGCGCCAGCAGCCCGGCATCGGAGACCCAGTACTTC.

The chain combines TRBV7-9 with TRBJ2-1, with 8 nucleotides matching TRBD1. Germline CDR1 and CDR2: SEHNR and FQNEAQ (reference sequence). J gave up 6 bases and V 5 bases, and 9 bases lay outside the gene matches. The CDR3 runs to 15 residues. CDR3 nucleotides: TGTGCCAGCAGCCCGCTGCAGGGGGCGGGCAATGAGCAGTTCTTC. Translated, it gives CASSPLQGAGNEQFF.

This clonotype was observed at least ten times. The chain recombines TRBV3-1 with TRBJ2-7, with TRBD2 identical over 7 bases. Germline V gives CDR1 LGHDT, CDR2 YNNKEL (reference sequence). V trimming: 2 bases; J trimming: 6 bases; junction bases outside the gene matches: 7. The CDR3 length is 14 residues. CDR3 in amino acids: CASSQSGPGGEQYF. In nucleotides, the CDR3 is TGTGCCAGCAGCCAATCCGGGCCGGGGGGCGAGCAGTACTTC.

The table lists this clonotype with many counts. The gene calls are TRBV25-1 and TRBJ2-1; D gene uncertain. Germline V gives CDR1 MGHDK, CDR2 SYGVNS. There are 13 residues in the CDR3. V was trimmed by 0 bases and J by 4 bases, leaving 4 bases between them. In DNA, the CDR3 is TGTGCCAGCAGTGAATACGGGTACAATGAGCAGTTCTTC. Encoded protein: CASSEYGYNEQFF.

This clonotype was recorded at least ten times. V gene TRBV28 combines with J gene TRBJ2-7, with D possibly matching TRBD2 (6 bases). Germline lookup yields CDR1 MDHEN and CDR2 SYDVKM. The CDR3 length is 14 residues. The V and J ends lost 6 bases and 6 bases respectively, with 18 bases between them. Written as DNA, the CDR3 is TGTGCCAGCAGCCTCATTAGCGGAGCCTCCGAGCAGTACTTC. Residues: CASSLISGASEQYF.

CDR3 DNA sequence: TGCAGTGCTAGAGATCTCAGGAAAGCCCAAGAGACCCAGTACTTC. Translating it yields CSARDLRKAQETQYF. V and J are TRBV20-1 and TRBJ2-5; D is undetermined. The V end was cut by 0 bases, the J end by 1 base, with 12 bases between. CDR1 and CDR2 (germline): DFQATT, SNEGSKA (reference sequence). CDR3 length: 15 residues.

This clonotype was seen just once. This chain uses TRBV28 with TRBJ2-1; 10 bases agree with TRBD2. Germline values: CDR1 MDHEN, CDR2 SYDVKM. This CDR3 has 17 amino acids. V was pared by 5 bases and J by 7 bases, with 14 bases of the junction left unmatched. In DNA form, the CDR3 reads TGTGCCAGCAGTGGACCCTCGACTAGCGGGCTTTGGAATGAGCAGTTCTTC. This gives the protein CASSGPSTSGLWNEQFF.

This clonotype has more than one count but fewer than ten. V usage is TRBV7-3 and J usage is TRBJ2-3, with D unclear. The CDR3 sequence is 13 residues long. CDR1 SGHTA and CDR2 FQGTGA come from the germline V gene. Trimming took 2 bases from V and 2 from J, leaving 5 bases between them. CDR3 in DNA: TGTGCCAGCAGCTTAGACACCACAGATACGCAGTATTTT. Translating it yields CASSLDTTDTQYF.

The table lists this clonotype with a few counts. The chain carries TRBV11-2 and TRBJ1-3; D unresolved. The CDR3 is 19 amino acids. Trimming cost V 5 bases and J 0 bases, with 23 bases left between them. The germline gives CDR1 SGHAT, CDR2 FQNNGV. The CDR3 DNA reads TGTGCCAGCAGCCCCAAAGACCCCGGAATCGGCTTCTCTGGAAACACCATATATTTT. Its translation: CASSPKDPGIGFSGNTIYF.

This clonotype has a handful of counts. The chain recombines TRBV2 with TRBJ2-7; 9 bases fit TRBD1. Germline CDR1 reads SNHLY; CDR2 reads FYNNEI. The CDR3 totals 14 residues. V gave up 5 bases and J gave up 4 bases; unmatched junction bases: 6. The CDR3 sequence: CASSHTGGNYEQYF. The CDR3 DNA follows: TGTGCCAGCAGTCACACAGGGGGCAATTACGAGCAGTACTTC. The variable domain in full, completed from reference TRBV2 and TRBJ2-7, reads EPEVTQTPSHQVTQMGQEVILRCVPISNHLYFYWYRQILGQKVEFLVSFYNNEISEKSEIFDDQFSVERPDGSNFTLKIRSTKLEDSAMYFCASSHTGGNYEQYFGPGTRLTVT.

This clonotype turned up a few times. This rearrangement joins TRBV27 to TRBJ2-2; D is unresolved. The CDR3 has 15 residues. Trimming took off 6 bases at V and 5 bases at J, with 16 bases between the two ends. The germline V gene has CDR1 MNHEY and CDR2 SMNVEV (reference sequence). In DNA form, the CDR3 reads TGTGCCAGCAGGCCCTTCGCTGATATTACCGGGGAGCTGTTTTTT. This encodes CASRPFADITGELFF.

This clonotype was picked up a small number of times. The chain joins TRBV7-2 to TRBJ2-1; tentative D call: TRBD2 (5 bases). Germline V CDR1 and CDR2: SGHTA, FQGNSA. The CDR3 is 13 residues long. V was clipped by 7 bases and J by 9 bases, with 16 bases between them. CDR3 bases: TGTGCCAGCACTCCGGATAGCGCGGCTGAGCAGTTCTTC. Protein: CASTPDSAAEQFF.

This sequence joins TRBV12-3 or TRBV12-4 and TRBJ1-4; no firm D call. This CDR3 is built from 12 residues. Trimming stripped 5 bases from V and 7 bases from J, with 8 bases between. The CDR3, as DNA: TGTGCCAGCAGTCCATGGGGTGAAAAACTGTTTTTT. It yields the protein CASSPWGEKLFF.

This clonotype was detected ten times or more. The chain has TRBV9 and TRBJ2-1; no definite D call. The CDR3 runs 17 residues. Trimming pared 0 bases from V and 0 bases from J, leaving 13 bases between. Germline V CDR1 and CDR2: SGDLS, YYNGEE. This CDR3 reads CASSVASRLSSYNEQFF. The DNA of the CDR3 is TGTGCCAGCAGCGTAGCTTCCAGGCTGAGCTCCTACAATGAGCAGTTCTTC.